The sequence of this T cell receptor (beta chain) was determined in a study of T cells after yellow fever vaccination. Study summary: Those fractions that held only low numbers of cells were prepared using the SMART-Seq v4 Ultra Low Input RNA kit.

This CDR3 contains 16 residues. Losses at the gene ends were 5 bases for V and 2 bases for J; bases not matched to a gene: 6. The germline gives CDR1 SGHNT, CDR2 YENEEA. Each CDR3 protein is one row after TCRdb ran MiXCR on the 5' RACE reads. The data contain about 360,000 distinct CDR3 sequences, about 6% of them singletons. This clonotype was detected only a few times. V usage is TRBV11-3 and J usage is TRBJ2-1, with 10 bases aligning to TRBD2. Sequences were derived from PBMCs, sampled 5 days after the yellow fever booster vaccination. This TCR was sampled from a man aged 25-40 years who received the YFV17D yellow fever vaccine. The CDR3 DNA sequence: TGTGCCAGCAGCCCAGAGGGGACTAGCGCCTACAATGAGCAGTTCTTC. Amino acid sequence: CASSPEGTSAYNEQFF.